The present T cell receptor beta chain was sequenced within a study of CD8 T cells in ankylosing spondylitis. TCRdb independently ran MiXCR on the 5' RACE reads; one entry per CDR3 protein. The sample holds approximately 200,000 distinct CDR3 sequences, roughly 13% seen once. Per the germline V gene, CDR1 is WSHSY and CDR2 is SAAADI. The CDR3 covers 12 residues. Trimming left V 8 bases short and J 8 bases short, with 13 bases between. Material: blood, either unsorted or a sorted T cell fraction (not recorded which). This TCR derives from a male donor with ankylosing spondylitis or in good health (not recorded which). The chain recombines TRBV10-2 with TRBJ2-1; the D gene is possibly TRBD2 (6 bases). Written as DNA, the CDR3 is TGCGCCAGCCGGGGACTCATCGATGAGCAGTTCTTC. This translates into CASRGLIDEQFF.